Shown below are 19 T cell receptor beta chains from a single sample sequenced in a study of beta chain features in type 1 diabetes. Study-wide results and caveats: Type 1 diabetes patients had TCRB CDR3s that were shorter (moderately but significantly so) in all four CD4+ subsets.

These receptors have no known antigen. Expressed TCRB transcripts were sequenced because the entire RNA isolate underwent reverse transcription. Sequencing used immunoSEQ multiplex PCR; TCRdb keeps in-frame clones, though not all of them. The repertoire has about 270,000 clones, 14% of them found once; the top ten carry about 0.017%. Sequenced: naive CD4+ T cells from blood. Receptors originate from a man aged 30 to 45 with type 1 diabetes.

The chain combines TRBV7-3 with TRBJ2-1; 12 bases agree with TRBD2. From germline, CDR1 is SGHTA and CDR2 FQGTGA. With V trimmed by 4 bases and J by 2 bases, 15 bases remained unmatched. This CDR3 contains 20 residues. In DNA form, the CDR3 reads TGTGCCAGCAGCTGCCCCGGGACTAGCGGGCCCGAAGGGGCCTACAATGAGCAGTTCTTC. Its translation is CASSCPGTSGPEGAYNEQFF.

This clone came up a few times. The chain links TRBV20-1 to TRBJ2-4; D unclear. The germline CDR1 and CDR2 sequences are DFQATT and SNEGSKA (reference sequence). The V gene lost 0 bases and the J gene lost 8 bases, with 5 bases spanning the gap. The CDR3 sequence is 11 residues long. CDR3 in amino acids: CSARDSYIQYF. Written as DNA, the CDR3 is TGCAGTGCTAGAGATAGTTACATTCAGTACTTC.

This clone was detected a few times. The chain joins TRBV9 to TRBJ2-7; 9 bases fit TRBD1. The CDR3 sequence is 13 residues long. V dropped 2 bases and J dropped 6; count of bases not matched to a gene: 3. CDR1 is SGDLS, CDR2 YYNGEE, per germline. The CDR3 DNA reads TGTGCCAGCAGCGTGGACAGGGGCCGCGAGCAGTACTTC. Its protein product is CASSVDRGREQYF.

The table lists this clone with a few counts. The V gene is TRBV5-1, the J gene TRBJ2-5; maybe TRBD2 (5 bases). The CDR3 is made up of 15 amino acids. The germline V gene has CDR1 SGHRS and CDR2 YFSETQ. V was clipped by 0 bases and J by 1 base, with 10 bases between them. Here the CDR3 DNA reads TGCGCCAGCAGCTTGGCCATGACTACCCAAGAGACCCAGTACTTC. This sequence encodes CASSLAMTTQETQYF.

This chain uses TRBV9 with TRBJ2-7; D is unclear. The CDR3 contains 15 residues. The V gene's germline CDR1 is SGDLS and CDR2 YYNGEE. V was trimmed by 0 bases and J by 4 bases, leaving 14 bases between them. CDR3 sequence: CASSVVSRSQYEQYF. The CDR3 DNA follows: TGTGCCAGCAGCGTAGTTTCCCGAAGCCAATACGAGCAGTACTTC.

This chain connects TRBV18 to TRBJ2-1; TRBD1 might be the D (6 bases). Trimming took off 3 bases at V and 3 bases at J, with 12 bases between the two ends. Germline CDR1 is KGHSH and CDR2 is LQKENI. This CDR3 comprises 15 residues. CDR3 DNA: TGTGCCAGCTCACCGGGGCCAGGGGTCTACAATGAGCAGTTCTTC. Protein product: CASSPGPGVYNEQFF. Supplemented by reference TRBV18 and TRBJ2-1, the full variable domain reads NAGVMQNPRHLVRRRGQEARLRCSPMKGHSHVYWYRQLPEEGLKFMVYLQKENIIDESGMPKERFSAEFPKEGPSILRIQQVVRGDSAAYFCASSPGPGVYNEQFFGPGTRLTVL.

The rearrangement uses TRBV2 and TRBJ2-7; TRBD2 is a possible D gene (5 bases). The CDR3 spans 14 residues. Trimming removed 7 bases from V and 0 bases from J, with 13 bases in between. Germline assignment: CDR1 SNHLY and CDR2 FYNNEI. The CDR3 DNA follows: TGTGCCAGCATAGTGAGGGTGAGCTCCTACGAGCAGTACTTC. Its translation is CASIVRVSSYEQYF.

This clone turned up a few times. The J gene is TRBJ1-5, the V gene TRBV27; 9 bases are shared with TRBD1. Germline assignment: CDR1 MNHEY and CDR2 SMNVEV (reference sequence). J lost 7 bases, V lost 7 bases, and 11 bases had no gene match. There are 15 residues in the CDR3. This CDR3 reads CASKARTGGGQPQHF. The CDR3 bases are TGTGCCAGCAAAGCCAGAACAGGGGGCGGCCAGCCCCAGCATTTT.

This clone was seen only a few times. This chain links TRBV19 with TRBJ2-1; 8 bases are a match to TRBD2. The CDR3 runs 16 residues. J lost 0 bases, V lost 3 bases, and 4 bases had no gene match. CDR1 and CDR2 from the germline V gene are LNHDA and SQIVND (reference sequence). The CDR3 loop reads CASSIWLAGSYNEQFF. The CDR3 DNA reads TGTGCCAGTAGTATCTGGCTAGCGGGCTCCTACAATGAGCAGTTCTTC.

This clone has more than one count but fewer than ten. The chain recombines TRBV7-9 with TRBJ2-2, with 8 nucleotides matching TRBD2. Looked up from germline, CDR1 is SEHNR and CDR2 is FQNEAQ (reference sequence). This CDR3 spans 16 amino acids. V was clipped by 5 bases and J by 0 bases; unmatched bases: 5. This chain's CDR3 is CASSPRGGTNTGELFF. As DNA, the CDR3 is TGTGCCAGCAGCCCCCGGGGGGGAACGAACACCGGGGAGCTGTTTTTT.

The table lists this clone with a few counts. This chain uses TRBV6-4 with TRBJ2-1; TRBD2 matches 9 bases. CDR1 is MRHNA and CDR2 is SNTAGT in the germline V gene. Losses at the gene ends were 3 bases for V and 4 bases for J; bases not matched to a gene: 7. This CDR3 has 16 amino acids. The DNA for the CDR3 is TGTGCCAGCAGTGAGTACGGTCTAGCGGGGTACAATGAGCAGTTCTTC. It is translated as CASSEYGLAGYNEQFF.

The CDR3 protein is CASSLAVPREDNEQFF. The CDR3 DNA follows: TGTGCCAGCAGCTTAGCAGTTCCACGGGAGGACAATGAGCAGTTCTTC. This chain connects TRBV7-6 to TRBJ2-1; 7 nucleotides agree with TRBD2. CDR3 length equals 16 residues. Germline trimming cut 0 bases from V and 5 bases from J; bases unmatched to any gene: 7. Germline-derived CDR1 and CDR2 are SGHVS and FNYEAQ.

This chain links TRBV9 with TRBJ2-4, with D possibly being TRBD1 (5 bases). The CDR3 is 12 amino acids. Germline CDR1 reads SGDLS; CDR2 reads YYNGEE. V gave up 5 bases and J gave up 9 bases, with 12 bases separating them. CDR3 nucleotide sequence: TGTGCCAGCAGTACCTTTAGGGGCATTCAGTACTTC. The encoded protein is CASSTFRGIQYF. The full variable domain, in which reference TRBV9 and TRBJ2-4 provide the parts outside the CDR3, is DSGVTQTPKHLITATGQRVTLRCSPRSGDLSVYWYQQSLDQGLQFLIQYYNGEERAKGNILERFSAQQFPDLHSELNLSSLELGDSALYFCASSTFRGIQYFGAGTRLSVL.

This clone has only a few counts. The chain joins TRBV9 to TRBJ1-2; D may be TRBD1 (6 bases). The CDR3 length is 13 residues. Trimming took 2 bases from V and 7 from J, leaving 12 bases between them. Germline V gene lookup returns CDR1 SGDLS and CDR2 YYNGEE. DNA of the CDR3: TGTGCCAGCAGCGTGGACATACAGGGTGGCTACACCTTC. Residues: CASSVDIQGGYTF.

There are a few counts of this clone. The chain links TRBV28 to TRBJ1-1; D call uncertain. The germline CDR1 and CDR2 sequences are MDHEN and SYDVKM. Trimming cost V 2 bases and J 1 base, with 2 bases left between them. The CDR3 sequence is 12 residues long. The CDR3 coding sequence is TGTGCCAGCAGTTTACAGAACACTGAAGCTTTCTTT. Encoded protein: CASSLQNTEAFF. The entire variable domain, with the rest obtained from reference TRBV28 and TRBJ1-1, is as follows: DVKVTQSSRYLVKRTGEKVFLECVQDMDHENMFWYRQDPGLGLRLIYFSYDVKMKEKGDIPEGYSVSREKKERFSLILESASTNQTSMYLCASSLQNTEAFFGQGTRLTVV.

This clone was seen a few times. The chain is built from TRBV5-1 and TRBJ1-1; perhaps TRBD1 as D (5 bases). The CDR3 extends over 14 amino acids. V was clipped by 3 bases and J by 1 base, with 10 bases between them. Germline CDR1 and CDR2: SGHRS and YFSETQ. The CDR3 spells CASSSGQENTEAFF. The DNA for the CDR3 is TGCGCCAGCAGCTCAGGGCAAGAGAACACTGAAGCTTTCTTT.

The V call is TRBV7-8, the J call TRBJ2-1; 14 bases map to TRBD2. V was pared by 5 bases and J by 6 bases, with 6 bases of the junction left unmatched. Per the germline V gene, CDR1 is SGHVS and CDR2 is FQNEAQ. There are 16 residues in the CDR3. CDR3 nucleotide sequence: TGTGCCAGCAGCCTCCCCGGGACTAGCGGGAGCAATGAGCAGTTCTTC. Residues: CASSLPGTSGSNEQFF. The full variable domain, completed using reference TRBV7-8 and TRBJ2-1, is GAGVSQSPRYKVAKRGQDVALRCDPISGHVSLFWYQQALGQGPEFLTYFQNEAQLDKSGLPSDRFFAERPEGSVSTLKIQRTQQEDSAVYLCASSLPGTSGSNEQFFGPGTRLTVL.

The chain recombines TRBV7-2 with TRBJ2-7; a weak D match, TRBD1 (6 bases). Trimming removed 1 base from V and 2 bases from J, with 9 bases in between. Germline loops: CDR1 SGHTA, CDR2 FQGNSA. The CDR3 consists of 14 residues. The CDR3 nucleotides are TGTGCCAGCAGCTTAGTTCCAGGGGCCTACGAGCAGTACTTC. Protein: CASSLVPGAYEQYF.

This chain uses TRBV27 with TRBJ2-7, with 8 nucleotides matching TRBD2. Germline CDR1 is MNHEY and CDR2 is SMNVEV (reference sequence). The CDR3 has 14 amino acids. The junction had 8 bases not matched to a gene; V was cut back by 3 bases and J by 7 bases. The CDR3 nucleotides are TGTGCCAGCAGTTTGGCGGGAGGCACCGGAGAGCAGTACTTC. It encodes CASSLAGGTGEQYF.